This TCR beta chain was captured by sequencing in a study of blood T cell repertoires in COVID-19. Overall study: There were acute and convalescent COVID-19 samples, and they came from the United States, Italy and Spain. Sources were T cells, B-cell-depleted T cells, or PBMCs; the material itself was cDNA or gDNA.

In the authors' methods: Estimation of nucleated cell counts relied on the amplification of reference gene primers. Profiling relied on immunoSEQ multiplex PCR, and the TCRdb table lists in-frame clones only, not all of them. The DNA gave D and trimming, while V, J and clone size come from that table. The data hold 200,000 or so clones, with around four fifths observed a single time. The germline V gene encodes CDR1 SGHTA and CDR2 FQGTGA. This CDR3 has 12 residues. Trimming took 9 bases from V and 2 from J, leaving 9 bases between them. The source of this sequence is a human donor with acute or convalescent COVID-19. The donor label of this sample is uncertain. The rearrangement joins TRBV7-3 to TRBJ2-3, with TRBD1 as a possible D gene (6 bases). The sequenced sample was peripheral blood. The DNA of the CDR3 is TGTGCCAGTTCAGGGGACACAGATACGCAGTATTTT. It specifies CASSGDTDTQYF.